These 20 T cell receptor beta chains originate from one sample sequenced in a study of blood T cell dynamics during melanoma immunotherapy. Time point of the sample: week 3, after first cycle of checkpoint inhibitor. Sequencing was performed with immunoSEQ multiplex PCR; in TCRdb, only in-frame clones are kept and a portion is missing. The sample includes roughly 14,000 clones, 87% seen only once; the top ten take around 7.8%. The sequences come from blood, collected from a patient treated with checkpoint blockade. These receptors originate from a human donor with melanoma.

The count of this clone is one. This sequence joins TRBV7-9 and TRBJ2-7; D is undetermined. This CDR3 is built from 16 residues. Germline assignment: CDR1 SEHNR and CDR2 FQNEAQ (reference sequence). V lost 5 bases and J 2 bases, leaving 19 bases between the germline ends. CDR3 bases: TGTGCCAGCAGCCTTTATGAAGGTGGATTTGCCTACGAGCAGTACTTC. This translates into CASSLYEGGFAYEQYF. Full variable domain (remainder filled in from reference TRBV7-9 and TRBJ2-7): DTGVSQNPRHKITKRGQNVTFRCDPISEHNRLYWYRQTLGQGPEFLTYFQNEAQLEKSRLLSDRFSAERPKGSFSTLEIQRTEQGDSAMYLCASSLYEGGFAYEQYFGPGTRLTVT.

The rearrangement uses TRBV19 and TRBJ2-1; the match to TRBD1 covers 9 bases. CDR3 size: 14 residues. J lost 6 bases, V lost 6 bases, and 6 bases had no gene match. The germline V gene encodes CDR1 LNHDA and CDR2 SQIVND (reference sequence). The CDR3 nucleotides read TGTGCCAGTAGCGGGACAGGGTGGTCCAATGAGCAGTTCTTC. Translated, it gives CASSGTGWSNEQFF.

This chain connects TRBV7-8 to TRBJ1-5; D unresolved. Per the germline V gene, CDR1 is SGHVS and CDR2 is FQNEAQ. The CDR3 covers 13 residues. The V end lost 5 bases, the J end lost 3 bases, and 8 bases lay between the germline ends. The CDR3 DNA is TGTGCCAGCAGCCCTACGACCAATCAGCCCCAGCATTTT. It encodes CASSPTTNQPQHF. Full variable domain (missing parts from reference TRBV7-8 and TRBJ1-5): GAGVSQSPRYKVAKRGQDVALRCDPISGHVSLFWYQQALGQGPEFLTYFQNEAQLDKSGLPSDRFFAERPEGSVSTLKIQRTQQEDSAVYLCASSPTTNQPQHFGDGTRLSIL.

The chain couples TRBV6-5 to TRBJ2-1; TRBD2 matches at 10 bases. After removal of 4 bases from V and 2 bases from J, the junction contained 2 bases not matched to a gene. Germline CDR1 reads MNHEY; CDR2 reads SVGAGI. CDR3 length: 15 residues. The CDR3, as DNA: TGTGCCAGCAGTTCAACTAGCGGGGCCTACAATGAGCAGTTCTTC. This codes for CASSSTSGAYNEQFF.

The chain recombines TRBV30 with TRBJ2-3; the D call may be TRBD1 or TRBD2 (5 bases each). Germline lookup yields CDR1 GTSNPN and CDR2 SVGIG (reference sequence). V was pared by 2 bases and J by 0 bases, with 21 bases between. The CDR3 is 18 residues long. CDR3 loop: CAWSPRDLPSISTDTQYF. The CDR3 DNA is TGTGCCTGGAGTCCTAGGGACCTGCCCTCTATAAGCACAGATACGCAGTATTTT. The whole variable domain, remainder taken from reference TRBV30 and TRBJ2-3, is SQTIHQWPATLVQPVGSPLSLECTVEGTSNPNLYWYRQAAGRGLQLLFYSVGIGQISSEVPQNLSASRPQDRQFILSSKKLLLSDSGFYLCAWSPRDLPSISTDTQYFGPGTRLTVL.

The chain combines TRBV6-1 with TRBJ1-5, with 8 bases lining up with TRBD1. The CDR3 loop spans 14 amino acids. Germline V gene lookup returns CDR1 MNHNS and CDR2 SASEGT. Trimming at V came to 6 bases and at J to 7 bases, leaving 8 bases not matched to a gene. The CDR3 coding sequence is TGTGCCAGCAGACTAGGACAGGGCGGACAGCCCCAGCATTTT. This codes for CASRLGQGGQPQHF.

Concerning this clone itself: The junction does not match germline at one end; this may be a read error. The chain combines TRBV7-7 with TRBJ2-5; 7 bases are a match to TRBD1. Per the germline V gene, CDR1 is SSHAT and CDR2 is FNYEAQ (reference sequence). CDR3 length: 15 residues. In DNA form, the CDR3 reads TGTGCTAGCAGCTTTCAGGGGGACGGCGGATTGACCCAGTACTTC. Translation: CASSFQGDGGLTQYF.

This clone was seen just once. V usage is TRBV28 and J usage is TRBJ2-5; D ambiguous. The J call may be incorrect, as the DNA end agrees better with TRBJ2-7. CDR3 length: 13 residues. CDR1 is MDHEN and CDR2 is SYDVKM in the germline V gene. The CDR3 region is CASSLTPLYEQYF. CDR3 sequence (DNA): TGTGCCAGCAGTTTAACCCCCCTTTACGAGCAGTACTTC.

This clone was found once. The chain is built from TRBV9 and TRBJ1-2, with D unresolved. The CDR3 runs 13 residues. Trimming removed 3 bases from V and 8 bases from J, with 14 bases in between. The germline gives CDR1 SGDLS, CDR2 YYNGEE. The CDR3 coding sequence is TGTGCCAGCAGCGCAGATGACTTGGGGGGCTACACCTTC. Translated: CASSADDLGGYTF.

The V gene is TRBV5-1, the J gene TRBJ2-7; the D gene could be TRBD1 or TRBD2 (5 bases each). This CDR3 is built from 15 residues. The germline V gene has CDR1 SGHRS and CDR2 YFSETQ. V was trimmed by 0 bases and J by 7 bases, leaving 17 bases between them. CDR3 bases: TGCGCCAGCAGCTTGGTATCTGGACCCGAGGGGGAGCAGTACTTC. This translates into CASSLVSGPEGEQYF.

The chain combines TRBV5-1 with TRBJ2-2; 8 bases match TRBD1. CDR1 SGHRS and CDR2 YFSETQ come from the germline V gene. The CDR3 contains 14 residues. Unmatched junction bases numbered 6, after V lost 4 bases and J lost 7 bases. CDR3 amino acids: CASSRGQGGGELFF. DNA of the CDR3: TGCGCCAGCAGCCGTGGACAGGGCGGCGGGGAGCTGTTTTTT.

This clone appeared a single time. The chain links TRBV5-4 to TRBJ2-5; tentatively, D is TRBD2 (6 bases). The V end lost 4 bases, the J end lost 5 bases, and 15 bases lay between the germline ends. This CDR3 spans 14 amino acids. The germline CDR1 and CDR2 sequences are SGHNT and YYREEE (reference sequence). CDR3 nucleotides: TGTGCCAGCAGCCCGGAGGGGACTGGGGAGACCCAGTACTTC. Protein product: CASSPEGTGETQYF.

This clone was seen a few times. CDR3 in DNA: TGTGCCAGCAGCGCAACAGGGGACACTAATGAAAAACTGTTTTTT. Residues: CASSATGDTNEKLFF. V usage is TRBV2 and J usage is TRBJ1-4; 7 bases align to TRBD1. Looked up from germline, CDR1 is SNHLY and CDR2 is FYNNEI. The J segment lost 2 bases and the V segment lost 6 bases, leaving 6 bases of the junction unmatched. The CDR3 consists of 15 residues.

The rearrangement joins TRBV23-1 to TRBJ1-4, with D perhaps TRBD1 (6 bases). TRBV23-1 is sorted into the ORF group, with uncertain function. The germline V and J ends were trimmed by 5 bases and 8 bases, with 21 bases remaining between them. The CDR3 totals 16 residues. For the CDR3, the DNA is TGCGCCAGCAGTTCCCTAAAAGAGGACAGACTCGAAAAACTGTTTTTT. Protein product: CASSSLKEDRLEKLFF.

Concerning this clone: The germline gene is not matched at one end of the junction; a read error may be the cause. The chain is built from TRBV30 and TRBJ1-6; unclear D gene. There are 14 residues in the CDR3. The germline gives CDR1 GTSNPN, CDR2 SVGIG (reference sequence). The CDR3 DNA sequence: TGTGCCGGGAGGTGGGGTTCCTATAATTCACCCCTCCACTTT. This sequence encodes CAGRWGSYNSPLHF. The whole variable domain, remainder taken from reference TRBV30 and TRBJ1-6, is SQTIHQWPATLVQPVGSPLSLECTVEGTSNPNLYWYRQAAGRGLQLLFYSVGIGQISSEVPQNLSASRPQDRQFILSSKKLLLSDSGFYLCAGRWGSYNSPLHFGNGTRLTVT.

This clone has a single count. The chain links TRBV21-1 to TRBJ2-7; the D segment call TRBD1 is taken from the table without a DNA check. TRBV21-1 is a known pseudogene. The CDR3 has 23 amino acids. The CDR3 DNA is TGTGCCAGCAGCAATTGGCGGGTCCAACAGGGACAGGGACCGAGCGGGCCGCGCTACGAGCAGTACTTC. Encoded protein: CASSNWRVQQGQGPSGPRYEQYF.

V is TRBV28 and J is TRBJ2-7; D is perhaps TRBD1 (5 bases). This CDR3 region has 12 residues. Germline CDR1 is MDHEN and CDR2 is SYDVKM. The V end lost 5 bases, the J end lost 3 bases, and 8 bases lay between the germline ends. CDR3 protein: CASSTQGYEQYF. Here the CDR3 DNA reads TGTGCCAGCAGTACCCAGGGCTACGAGCAGTACTTC.

This chain uses TRBV18 with TRBJ2-1; 11 positions agree with TRBD1. Germline V CDR1 and CDR2: KGHSH, LQKENI. V trimming: 0 bases; J trimming: 8 bases; junction bases outside the gene matches: 3. The length of the CDR3 is 15 residues. The CDR3 bases are TGTGCCAGCTCACCACCCGGACAGGGGGCGGATGAGCAGTTCTTC. Translated: CASSPPGQGADEQFF.

This clone was seen once. V is TRBV11-2 and J is TRBJ2-7; D unresolved. CDR3 size: 12 residues. V was pared by 5 bases and J by 8 bases, with 13 bases between. Germline CDR1 is SGHAT and CDR2 is FQNNGV. The CDR3 coding sequence is TGTGCCAGCAGCGTTATCGAGAGTAAGCAGTACTTC. Encoded protein: CASSVIESKQYF.

The CDR3 protein is CASRPQGRLAYEQYF. The CDR3 DNA is TGTGCCAGCAGGCCCCAGGGGCGGCTAGCCTACGAGCAGTACTTC. The chain links TRBV5-8 to TRBJ2-7, with TRBD1 as a possible D gene (6 bases). CDR3 length equals 15 residues. Germline loops: CDR1 SGHTS, CDR2 YDEGEE. V was shortened by 5 bases and J by 2 bases, with 17 bases between the two germline ends.